This T cell receptor (beta chain) is from a study of T cells expressing NK-cell markers. Overall study context: Sorted CD3+CD56+NKG2C+, CD3+CD56+NKG2C- and CD3+CD56-NKG2C+ T cells provided the TCR beta repertoires.

In generating TCR beta cDNA, 5'RACE template switching with UMIs was used. TCRdb re-called the 5' RACE reads and shows each CDR3 protein once, DNA omitted. The table for this sample gives about 410,000 distinct CDR3 sequences. This CDR3 is built from 15 residues. Regarding this clonotype: Its antigen is as yet unknown.

Overall study findings and caveats: Dominant NKG2C+ clonotypes in roughly 6 donors made up 1.0-7.0% of CD8+ T cells.

Sequencing was carried out using blood T cells: a sorted CD56 or NKG2C T cell subset, CD4+ or CD8+ T cells, or bulk PBMC T cells (not recorded which). The source is a woman between 50 and 59 years old in good health. The chain links TRBV12-3 or TRBV12-4 to TRBJ2-7; TCRdb picks TRBD1, but there is no DNA to check that call. This chain's CDR3 is CASSGRDRAAYEQYF.